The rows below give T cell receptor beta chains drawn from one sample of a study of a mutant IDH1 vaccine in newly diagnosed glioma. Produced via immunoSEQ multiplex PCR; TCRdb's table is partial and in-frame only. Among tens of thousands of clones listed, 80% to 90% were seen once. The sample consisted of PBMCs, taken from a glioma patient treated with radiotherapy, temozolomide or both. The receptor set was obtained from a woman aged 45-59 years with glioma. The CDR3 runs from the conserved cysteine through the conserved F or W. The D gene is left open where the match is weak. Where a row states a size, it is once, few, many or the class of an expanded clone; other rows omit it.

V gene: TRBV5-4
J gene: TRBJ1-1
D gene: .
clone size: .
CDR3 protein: CASSGGGMNTEAFF
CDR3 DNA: TGTGCCAGCAGCGGAGGGGGGATGAACACTGAAGCTTTCTTT

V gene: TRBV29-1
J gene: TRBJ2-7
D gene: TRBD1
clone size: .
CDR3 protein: CSAVKGTGGDYEQYF
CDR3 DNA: TGCAGCGCCGTAAAGGGGACAGGGGGCGACTACGAGCAGTACTTC

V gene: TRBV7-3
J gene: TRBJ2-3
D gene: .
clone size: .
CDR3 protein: CASSLTGPDTQYF
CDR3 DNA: TGTGCCAGCAGCTTGACGGGTCCAGATACGCAGTATTTT

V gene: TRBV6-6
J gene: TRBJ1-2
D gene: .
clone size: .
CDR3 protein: CASSPGLNYGYTF
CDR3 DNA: TGTGCCAGCAGCCCCGGACTAAACTATGGCTACACCTTC

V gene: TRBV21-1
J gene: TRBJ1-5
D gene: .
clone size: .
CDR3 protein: CASSMTPGPQHF
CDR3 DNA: TGTGCCAGCAGCATGACACCCGGGCCCCAGCATTTT

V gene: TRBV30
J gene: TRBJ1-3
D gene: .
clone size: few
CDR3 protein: CAWSSRAGNTIYF
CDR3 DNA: TGTGCCTGGAGTAGCAGGGCCGGGAACACCATATATTTT

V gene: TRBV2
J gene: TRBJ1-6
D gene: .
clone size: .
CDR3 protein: CASSEGLGSPLHF
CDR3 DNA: TGTGCCAGCAGTGAGGGACTGGGTTCACCCCTCCACTTT

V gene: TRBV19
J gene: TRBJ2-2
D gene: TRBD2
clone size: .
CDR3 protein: CASSIGELAGGRKAGELFF
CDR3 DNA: TGTGCCAGTAGTATAGGTGAACTAGCGGGGGGAAGGAAGGCCGGGGAGCTGTTTTTT

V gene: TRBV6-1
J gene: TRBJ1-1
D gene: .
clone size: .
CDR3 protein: CASSEGDKRTEAFF
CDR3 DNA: TGTGCCAGCAGTGAAGGGGATAAGAGAACTGAAGCTTTCTTT

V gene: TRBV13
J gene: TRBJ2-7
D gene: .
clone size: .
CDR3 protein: CASSLTAGLDEQYF
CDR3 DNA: TGTGCCAGCAGCTTGACCGCAGGGCTCGACGAGCAGTACTTC

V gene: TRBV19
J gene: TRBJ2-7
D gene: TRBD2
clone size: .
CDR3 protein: CASSKGHQGGFYEQYF
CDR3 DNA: TGTGCCAGTAGTAAGGGCCACCAGGGAGGGTTCTACGAGCAGTACTTC

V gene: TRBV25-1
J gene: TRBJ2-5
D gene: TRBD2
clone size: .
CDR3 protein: CASSEYSLAMETQYF
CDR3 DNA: TGTGCCAGCAGTGAATATTCACTAGCGATGGAGACCCAGTACTTC

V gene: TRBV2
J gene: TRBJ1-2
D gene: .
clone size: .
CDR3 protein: CASRERNYGYTF
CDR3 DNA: TGTGCCAGCAGGGAACGGAACTATGGCTACACCTTC

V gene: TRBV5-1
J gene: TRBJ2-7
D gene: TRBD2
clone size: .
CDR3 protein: CASSLESGGVYYEQYF
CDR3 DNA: TGCGCCAGCAGCCTGGAGAGTGGGGGGGTATACTACGAGCAGTACTTC

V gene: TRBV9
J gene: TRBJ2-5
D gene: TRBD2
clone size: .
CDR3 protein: CASSVFEGRGETQYF
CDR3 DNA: TGTGCCAGCAGCGTATTCGAGGGGAGGGGCGAGACCCAGTACTTC

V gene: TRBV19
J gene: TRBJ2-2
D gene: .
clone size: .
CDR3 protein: CASSIFSWAAGTGELFF
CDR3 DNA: TGTGCCAGTAGTATTTTTTCATGGGCCGCGGGCACCGGGGAGCTGTTTTTT

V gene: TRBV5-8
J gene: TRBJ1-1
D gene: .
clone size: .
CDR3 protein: CASSLVRDGTEAFF
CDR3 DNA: TGTGCCAGCAGCTTGGTCCGGGACGGGACTGAAGCTTTCTTT

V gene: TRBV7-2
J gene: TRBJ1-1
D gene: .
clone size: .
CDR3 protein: CASSPRAANTEAFF
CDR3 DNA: TGTGCCAGCTCGCCGAGGGCGGCGAACACTGAAGCTTTCTTT

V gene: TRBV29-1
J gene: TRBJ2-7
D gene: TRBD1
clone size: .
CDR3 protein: CSIRTGDEQYF
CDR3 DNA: TGCAGCATCCGGACAGGGGACGAGCAGTACTTC

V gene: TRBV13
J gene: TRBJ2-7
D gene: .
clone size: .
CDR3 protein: CASSLAGIDEQYF
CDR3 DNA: TGTGCCAGCAGCTTAGCAGGGATCGACGAGCAGTACTTC

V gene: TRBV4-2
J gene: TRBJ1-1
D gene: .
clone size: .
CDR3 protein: CASSQDPQDTKSNTEAFF
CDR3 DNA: TGTGCCAGCAGCCAAGATCCACAGGACACGAAGTCGAACACTGAAGCTTTCTTT

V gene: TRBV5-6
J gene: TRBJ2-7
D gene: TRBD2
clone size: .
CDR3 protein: CASSLAQRGPYEQYF
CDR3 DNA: TGTGCCAGCAGCTTGGCCCAGCGGGGACCCTACGAGCAGTACTTC

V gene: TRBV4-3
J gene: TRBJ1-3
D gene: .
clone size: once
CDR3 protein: CASSQVFGGSSGNTIYF
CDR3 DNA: TGCGCCAGCAGCCAAGTCTTCGGGGGAAGCTCTGGAAACACCATATATTTT

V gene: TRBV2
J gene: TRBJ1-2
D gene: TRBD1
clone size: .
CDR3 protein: CASSERGTGRKVYGYTF
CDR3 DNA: TGTGCCAGCAGTGAAAGGGGGACAGGGAGAAAAGTTTATGGCTACACCTTC

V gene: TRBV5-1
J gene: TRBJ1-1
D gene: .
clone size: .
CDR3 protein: CASSRAGSTEAFF
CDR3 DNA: TGCGCCAGCAGCCGCGCAGGGAGCACTGAAGCTTTCTTT

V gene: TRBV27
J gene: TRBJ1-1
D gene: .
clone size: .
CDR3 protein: CASSLKQGPHEAFF
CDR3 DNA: TGTGCCAGCAGTTTAAAACAGGGACCCCATGAAGCTTTCTTT

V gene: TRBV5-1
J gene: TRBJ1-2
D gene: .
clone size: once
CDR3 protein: CASSSERRGTVFEANYGYTF
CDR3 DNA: TGCGCCAGCAGCTCGGAGCGGAGAGGGACCGTCTTCGAGGCTAACTATGGCTACACCTTC

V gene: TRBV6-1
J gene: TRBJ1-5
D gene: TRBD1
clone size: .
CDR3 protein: CASGQGAIQPQHF
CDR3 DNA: TGTGCCAGTGGACAGGGGGCCATACAGCCCCAGCATTTT

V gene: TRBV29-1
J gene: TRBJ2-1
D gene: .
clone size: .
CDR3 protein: CSVVWPENYNEQFF
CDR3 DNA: TGCAGCGTTGTTTGGCCGGAGAATTACAATGAGCAGTTCTTC

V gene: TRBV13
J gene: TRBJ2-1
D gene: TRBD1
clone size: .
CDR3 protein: CASSYLYGTATNEQFF
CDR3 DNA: TGTGCCAGCAGCTACTTATACGGGACAGCAACTAATGAGCAGTTCTTC

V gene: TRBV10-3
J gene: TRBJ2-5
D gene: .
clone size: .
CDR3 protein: CAISGGFQETQYF
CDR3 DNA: TGTGCCATCAGTGGGGGGTTTCAAGAGACCCAGTACTTC

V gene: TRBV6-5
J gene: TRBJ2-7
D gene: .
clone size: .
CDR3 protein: CASSPRFGLHEQYF
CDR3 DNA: TGTGCCAGCAGCCCCAGATTTGGGTTACACGAGCAGTACTTC

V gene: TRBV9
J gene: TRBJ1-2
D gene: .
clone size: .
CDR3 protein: CASSVEAGSTYGYTF
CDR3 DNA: TGTGCCAGCAGCGTAGAGGCAGGCTCTACTTATGGCTACACCTTC

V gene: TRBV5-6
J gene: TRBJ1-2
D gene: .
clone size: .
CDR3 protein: CASSTTTLEGYTF
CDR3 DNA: TGTGCCAGCAGCACTACTACTTTAGAGGGCTACACCTTC

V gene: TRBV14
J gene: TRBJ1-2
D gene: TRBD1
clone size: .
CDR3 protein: CASSPTGMGYGYTF
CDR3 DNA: TGTGCCAGCAGCCCGACAGGGATGGGCTATGGCTACACCTTC

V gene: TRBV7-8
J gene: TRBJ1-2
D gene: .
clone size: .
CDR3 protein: CASSAYRESGYTF
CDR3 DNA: TGTGCCAGCAGCGCATATAGGGAGTCCGGCTACACCTTC

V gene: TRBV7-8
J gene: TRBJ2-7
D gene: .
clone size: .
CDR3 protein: CASSLARELEQYF
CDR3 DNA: TGTGCCAGCAGCTTAGCGCGGGAACTCGAGCAGTACTTC

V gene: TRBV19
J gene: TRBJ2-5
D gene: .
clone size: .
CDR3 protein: CASATSGSGETQYF
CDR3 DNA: TGTGCCAGCGCAACCTCAGGGTCCGGAGAGACCCAGTACTTC

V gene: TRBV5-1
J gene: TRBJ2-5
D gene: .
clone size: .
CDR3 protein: CASSLVGSGQETQYF
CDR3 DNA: TGCGCCAGCAGCTTGGTCGGCAGCGGTCAAGAGACCCAGTACTTC

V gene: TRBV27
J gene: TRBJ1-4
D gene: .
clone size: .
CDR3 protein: CASREYPGRGEKLFF
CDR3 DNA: TGTGCCAGCAGAGAATATCCGGGACGGGGTGAAAAACTGTTTTTT

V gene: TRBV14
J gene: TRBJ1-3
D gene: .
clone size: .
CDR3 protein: CASSQVGNTIYF
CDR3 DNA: TGTGCCAGCAGCCAGGTGGGAAACACCATATATTTT

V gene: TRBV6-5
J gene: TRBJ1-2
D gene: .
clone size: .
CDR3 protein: CASCGYDYGYTF
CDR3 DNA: TGTGCCAGCTGCGGGTATGACTATGGCTACACCTTC

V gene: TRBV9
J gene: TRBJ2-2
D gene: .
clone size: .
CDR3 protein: CASSAGLDTGELFF
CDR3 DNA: TGTGCCAGCAGCGCGGGACTCGACACCGGGGAGCTGTTTTTT

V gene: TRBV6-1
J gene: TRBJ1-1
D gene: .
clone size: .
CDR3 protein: CASGVAKNTEAFF
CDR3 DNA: TGTGCCTCCGGGGTGGCGAAGAACACTGAAGCTTTCTTT

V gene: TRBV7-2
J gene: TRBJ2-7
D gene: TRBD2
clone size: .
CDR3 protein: CASSHRTGGAGEQYF
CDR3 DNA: TGTGCCAGCAGCCACCGTACCGGGGGGGCCGGCGAGCAGTACTTC

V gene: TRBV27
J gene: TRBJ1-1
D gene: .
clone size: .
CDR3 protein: CASSLLLPNTEAFF
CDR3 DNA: TGTGCCAGCAGTTTATTATTGCCTAACACTGAAGCTTTCTTT

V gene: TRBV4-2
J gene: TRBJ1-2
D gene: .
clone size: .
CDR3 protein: CASSPQVAGGDGYTF
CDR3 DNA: TGTGCCAGCAGCCCCCAGGTTGCGGGGGGCGATGGCTACACCTTC

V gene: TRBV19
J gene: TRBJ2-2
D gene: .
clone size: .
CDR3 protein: CASSPGAPNTGELFF
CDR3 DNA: TGTGCCAGTAGTCCAGGGGCCCCGAACACCGGGGAGCTGTTTTTT

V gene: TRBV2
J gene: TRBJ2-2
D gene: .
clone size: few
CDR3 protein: CASSLQGWELFF
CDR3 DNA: TGTGCCAGCAGTTTACAGGGCTGGGAGCTGTTTTTT

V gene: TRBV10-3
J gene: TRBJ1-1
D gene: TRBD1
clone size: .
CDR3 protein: CAIREDREVGTEAFF
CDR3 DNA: TGTGCCATCAGGGAGGACAGGGAGGTGGGCACTGAAGCTTTCTTT

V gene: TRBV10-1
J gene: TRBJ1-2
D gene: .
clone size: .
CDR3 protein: CASSDGGYDYGYTF
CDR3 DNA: TGCGCCAGCAGTGATGGGGGGTATGACTATGGCTACACCTTC

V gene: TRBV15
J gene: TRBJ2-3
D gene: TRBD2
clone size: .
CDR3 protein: CATRPGLAETDTQYF
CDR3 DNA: TGTGCCACCAGGCCGGGACTAGCGGAAACAGATACGCAGTATTTT

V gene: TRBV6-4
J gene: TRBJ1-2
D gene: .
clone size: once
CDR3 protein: CASSATGSYGYTF
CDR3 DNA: TGTGCCAGCAGTGCCACAGGTTCCTATGGCTACACCTTC

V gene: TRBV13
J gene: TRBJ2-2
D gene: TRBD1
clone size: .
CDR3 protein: CASSLLDRGLVGELFF
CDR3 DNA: TGTGCCAGCAGCCTGCTGGACAGGGGGCTCGTCGGGGAGCTGTTTTTT

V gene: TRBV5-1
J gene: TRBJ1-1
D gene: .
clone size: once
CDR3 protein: CASSRTGSPMNTEAFF
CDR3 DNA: TGCGCCAGCAGCCGGACGGGATCACCTATGAACACTGAAGCTTTCTTT

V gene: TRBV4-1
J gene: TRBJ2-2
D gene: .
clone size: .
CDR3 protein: CASSQGQPPGELFF
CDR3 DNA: TGCGCCAGCAGCCAAGGACAGCCCCCCGGGGAGCTGTTTTTT

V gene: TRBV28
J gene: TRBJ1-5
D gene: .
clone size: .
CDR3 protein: CASSLRRDQPQHF
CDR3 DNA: TGTGCCAGCAGTTTAAGGAGGGATCAGCCCCAGCATTTT